This T cell receptor (beta chain) was observed in a study of blood T cell repertoires in COVID-19. Study-wide background: The United States, Italy and Spain were the sources of the acute and convalescent COVID-19 samples. T cells, B-cell-depleted T cells, or PBMCs provided the cDNA or gDNA that served as material.

J lost 11 bases, V lost 3 bases, and 14 bases had no gene match. Per germline, CDR1 SGHAT and CDR2 FQNNGV. The CDR3 has 16 amino acids. Authors' methods: Reference gene primer amplification gave estimated nucleated cell counts. Produced via immunoSEQ multiplex PCR; TCRdb's table is partial and in-frame only. V and J calls and clone size come straight from that table; D and trimming were deduced from the DNA. Of 220,000 or so clones listed, 86% were seen once; the top ten hold roughly 10%. Source material: peripheral blood. The TCR sequence derives from a woman between 50 and 59 years old with COVID-19, enrolled during active disease. J is TRBJ1-1 and V is TRBV11-2, with 11 bases lining up with TRBD1. The CDR3 spells CASSLPRDRGYPWAFF. Written as DNA, the CDR3 is TGTGCCAGCAGCTTGCCACGGGACAGGGGGTACCCGTGGGCTTTCTTT.